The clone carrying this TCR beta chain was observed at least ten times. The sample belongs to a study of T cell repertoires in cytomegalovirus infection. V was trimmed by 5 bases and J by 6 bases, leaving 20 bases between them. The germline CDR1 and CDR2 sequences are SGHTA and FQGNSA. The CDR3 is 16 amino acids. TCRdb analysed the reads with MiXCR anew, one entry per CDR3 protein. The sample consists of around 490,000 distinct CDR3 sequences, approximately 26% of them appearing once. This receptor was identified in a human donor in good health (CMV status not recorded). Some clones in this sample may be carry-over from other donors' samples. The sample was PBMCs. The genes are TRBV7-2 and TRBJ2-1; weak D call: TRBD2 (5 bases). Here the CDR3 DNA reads TGTGCCAGCAGCCCAACGCCGGACTTCCCCCCCAATGAGCAGTTCTTC. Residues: CASSPTPDFPPNEQFF.